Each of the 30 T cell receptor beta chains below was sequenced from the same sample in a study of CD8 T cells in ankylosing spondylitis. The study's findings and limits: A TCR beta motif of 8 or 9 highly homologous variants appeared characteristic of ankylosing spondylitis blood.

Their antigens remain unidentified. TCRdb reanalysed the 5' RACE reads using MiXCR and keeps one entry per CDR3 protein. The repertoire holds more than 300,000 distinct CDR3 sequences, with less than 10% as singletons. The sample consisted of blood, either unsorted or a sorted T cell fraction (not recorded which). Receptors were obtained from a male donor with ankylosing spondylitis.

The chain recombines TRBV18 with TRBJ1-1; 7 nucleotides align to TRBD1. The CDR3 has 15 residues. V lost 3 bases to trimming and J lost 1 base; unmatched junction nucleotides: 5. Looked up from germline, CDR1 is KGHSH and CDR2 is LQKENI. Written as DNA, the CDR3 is TGTGCCAGCTCACCGGAGGGGGCTGGGAACACTGAAGCTTTCTTT. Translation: CASSPEGAGNTEAFF.

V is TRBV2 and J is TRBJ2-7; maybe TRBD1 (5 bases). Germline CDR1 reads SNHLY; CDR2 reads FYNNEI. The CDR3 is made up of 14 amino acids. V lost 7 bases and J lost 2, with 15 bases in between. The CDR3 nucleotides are TGTGCCAGCACCCTCCAGGGCTCTACCTACGAGCAGTACTTC. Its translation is CASTLQGSTYEQYF.

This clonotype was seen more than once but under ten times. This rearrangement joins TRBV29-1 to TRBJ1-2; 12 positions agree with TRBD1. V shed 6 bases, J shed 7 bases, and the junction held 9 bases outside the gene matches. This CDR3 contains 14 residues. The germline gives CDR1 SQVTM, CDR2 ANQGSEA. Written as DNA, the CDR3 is TGCAGCGTCCTGGGGGACAGGGGGCTCGGTGGCTACACCTTC. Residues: CSVLGDRGLGGYTF.

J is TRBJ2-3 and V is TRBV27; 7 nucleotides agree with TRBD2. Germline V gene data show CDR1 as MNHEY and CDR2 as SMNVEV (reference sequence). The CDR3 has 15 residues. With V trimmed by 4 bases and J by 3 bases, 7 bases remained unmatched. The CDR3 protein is CASSWSGAGTDTQYF. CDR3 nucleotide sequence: TGTGCCAGCAGTTGGTCGGGAGCGGGAACAGATACGCAGTATTTT.

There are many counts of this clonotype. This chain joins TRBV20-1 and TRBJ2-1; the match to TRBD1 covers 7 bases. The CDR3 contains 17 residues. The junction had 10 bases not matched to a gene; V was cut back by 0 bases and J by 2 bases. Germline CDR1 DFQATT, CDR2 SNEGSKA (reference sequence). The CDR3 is CSARDPGRRGPYNEQFF. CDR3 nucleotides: TGCAGTGCTAGAGATCCTGGGAGAAGGGGGCCCTACAATGAGCAGTTCTTC.

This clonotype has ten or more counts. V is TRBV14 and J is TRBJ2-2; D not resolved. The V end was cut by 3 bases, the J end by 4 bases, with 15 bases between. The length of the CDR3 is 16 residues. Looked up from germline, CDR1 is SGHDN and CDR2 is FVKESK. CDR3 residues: CASSQDDRRGTGELFF. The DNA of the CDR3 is TGTGCCAGCAGCCAGGATGATAGGAGAGGCACCGGGGAGCTGTTTTTT.

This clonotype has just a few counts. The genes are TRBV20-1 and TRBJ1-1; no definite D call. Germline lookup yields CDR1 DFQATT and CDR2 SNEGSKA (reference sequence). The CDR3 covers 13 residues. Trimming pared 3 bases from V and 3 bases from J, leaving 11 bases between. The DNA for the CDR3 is TGCAGTGCTAGTATTTCTACAGACACTGAAGCTTTCTTT. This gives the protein CSASISTDTEAFF.

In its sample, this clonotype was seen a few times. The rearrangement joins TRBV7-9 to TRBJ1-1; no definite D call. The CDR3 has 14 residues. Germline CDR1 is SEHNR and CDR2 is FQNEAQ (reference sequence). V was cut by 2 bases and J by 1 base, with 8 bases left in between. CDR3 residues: CASSLFGKNTEAFF. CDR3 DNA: TGTGCCAGCAGCTTATTTGGAAAGAACACTGAAGCTTTCTTT.

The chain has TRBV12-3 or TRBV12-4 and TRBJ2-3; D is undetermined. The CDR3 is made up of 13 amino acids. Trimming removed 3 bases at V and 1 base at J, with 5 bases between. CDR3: CASSFEGTDTQYF. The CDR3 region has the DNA TGTGCCAGCAGTTTCGAGGGCACAGATACGCAGTATTTT.

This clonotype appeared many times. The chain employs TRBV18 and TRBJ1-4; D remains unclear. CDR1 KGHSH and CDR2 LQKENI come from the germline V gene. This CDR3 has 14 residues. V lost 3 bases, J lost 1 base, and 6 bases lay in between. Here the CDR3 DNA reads TGTGCCAGCTCACCGAGGCAAACTAATGAAAAACTGTTTTTT. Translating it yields CASSPRQTNEKLFF.

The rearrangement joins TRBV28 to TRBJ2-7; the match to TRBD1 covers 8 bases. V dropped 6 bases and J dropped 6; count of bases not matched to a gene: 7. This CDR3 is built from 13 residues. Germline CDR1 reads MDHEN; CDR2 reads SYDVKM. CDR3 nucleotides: TGTGCCAGCAGACATTCCGACAGGGGCGAGCAGTACTTC. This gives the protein CASRHSDRGEQYF.

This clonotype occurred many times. The CDR3: CASSEGRSGNTIYF. The CDR3 DNA reads as TGTGCCAGCAGTGAAGGTCGTAGCGGAAACACCATATATTTT. The rearrangement uses TRBV2 and TRBJ1-3; no definite D call. CDR1 and CDR2 from the germline V gene are SNHLY and FYNNEI. The CDR3 covers 14 residues. Trimming pared 1 base from V and 4 bases from J, leaving 8 bases between.

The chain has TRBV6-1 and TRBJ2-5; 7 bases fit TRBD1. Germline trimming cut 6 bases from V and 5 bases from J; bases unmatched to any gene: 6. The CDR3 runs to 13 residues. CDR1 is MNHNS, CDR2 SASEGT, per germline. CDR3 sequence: CASSRGNLETQYF. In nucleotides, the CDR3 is TGTGCCAGCAGCAGGGGGAATCTGGAGACCCAGTACTTC.

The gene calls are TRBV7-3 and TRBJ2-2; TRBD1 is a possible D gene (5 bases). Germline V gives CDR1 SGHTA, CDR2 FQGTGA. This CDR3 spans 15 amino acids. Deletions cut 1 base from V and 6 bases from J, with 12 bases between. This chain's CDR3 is CASSLSGARSGELFF. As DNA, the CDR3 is TGTGCCAGCAGCTTAAGTGGGGCGAGGTCCGGGGAGCTGTTTTTT.

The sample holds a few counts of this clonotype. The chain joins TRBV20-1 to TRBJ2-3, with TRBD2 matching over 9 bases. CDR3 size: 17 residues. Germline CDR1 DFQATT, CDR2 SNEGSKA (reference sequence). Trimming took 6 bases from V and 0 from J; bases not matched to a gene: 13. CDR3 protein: CSAPLVAGAFSTDTQYF. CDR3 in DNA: TGCAGTGCACCGTTGGTAGCGGGAGCCTTTAGCACAGATACGCAGTATTTT.

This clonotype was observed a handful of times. The CDR3 protein is CASSLAGGFYSGANVLTF. CDR3 bases: TGTGCCAGCAGCTTAGCTGGGGGATTCTACTCTGGGGCCAACGTCCTGACTTTC. The chain links TRBV11-1 to TRBJ2-6; D could derive from TRBD1 or TRBD2 (5 bases each). Germline CDR1 and CDR2: SGHAT and FQDESV (reference sequence). V lost 0 bases and J lost 0, with 12 bases in between. The CDR3 is made up of 18 amino acids.

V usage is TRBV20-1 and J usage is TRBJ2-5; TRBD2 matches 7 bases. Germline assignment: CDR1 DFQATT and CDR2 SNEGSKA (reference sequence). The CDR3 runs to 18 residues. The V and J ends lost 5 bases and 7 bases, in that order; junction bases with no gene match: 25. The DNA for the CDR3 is TGCAGTGCTGGGGTGTCGTTAGTGGGAGGGCCGGGTTTATGGACCCAGTACTTC. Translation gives CSAGVSLVGGPGLWTQYF.

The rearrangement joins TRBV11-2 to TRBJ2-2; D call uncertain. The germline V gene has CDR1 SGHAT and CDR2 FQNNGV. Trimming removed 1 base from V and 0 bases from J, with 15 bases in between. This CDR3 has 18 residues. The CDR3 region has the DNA TGTGCCAGCAGCTTAGGCCCGTTTGGGCGAGCGAACACCGGGGAGCTGTTTTTT. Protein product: CASSLGPFGRANTGELFF.

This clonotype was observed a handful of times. Here the CDR3 DNA reads TGTGCCAGCAGCTTCACAGGGGGCCCGAGCTCCTACAATGAGCAGTTCTTC. This gives the protein CASSFTGGPSSYNEQFF. The chain employs TRBV5-5 and TRBJ2-1, with TRBD1 identical over 9 bases. CDR3 length: 17 amino acids. Germline assignment: CDR1 SGHKS and CDR2 YYEKEE (reference sequence). The V segment lost 2 bases and the J segment 0 bases; nucleotides outside the gene matches: 6. Full variable domain (remainder filled in from reference TRBV5-5 and TRBJ2-1): DAGVTQSPTHLIKTRGQQVTLRCSPISGHKSVSWYQQVLGQGPQFIFQYYEKEERGRGNFPDRFSARQFPNYSSELNVNALLLGDSALYLCASSFTGGPSSYNEQFFGPGTRLTVL.

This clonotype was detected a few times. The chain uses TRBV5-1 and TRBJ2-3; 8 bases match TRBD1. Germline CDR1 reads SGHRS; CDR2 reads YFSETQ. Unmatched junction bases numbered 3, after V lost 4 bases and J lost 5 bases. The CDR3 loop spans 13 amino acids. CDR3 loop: CASSGGQVDTQYF. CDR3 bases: TGCGCCAGCAGCGGGGGACAGGTAGATACGCAGTATTTT.

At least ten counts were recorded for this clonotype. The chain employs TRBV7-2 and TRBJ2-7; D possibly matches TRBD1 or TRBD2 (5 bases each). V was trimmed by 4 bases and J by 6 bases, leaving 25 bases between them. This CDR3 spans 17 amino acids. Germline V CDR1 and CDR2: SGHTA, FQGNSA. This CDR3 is CASSSRGQGIFSPEQYF. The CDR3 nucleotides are TGTGCCAGCAGCTCCCGAGGGCAGGGCATATTTTCTCCCGAGCAGTACTTC.

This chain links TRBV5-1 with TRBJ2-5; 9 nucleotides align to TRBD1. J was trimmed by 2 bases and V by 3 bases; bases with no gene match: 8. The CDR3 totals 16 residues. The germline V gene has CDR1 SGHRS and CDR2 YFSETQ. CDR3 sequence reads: CASSSRQGGFQETQYF. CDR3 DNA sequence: TGCGCCAGCAGCTCGAGACAGGGGGGATTTCAAGAGACCCAGTACTTC.

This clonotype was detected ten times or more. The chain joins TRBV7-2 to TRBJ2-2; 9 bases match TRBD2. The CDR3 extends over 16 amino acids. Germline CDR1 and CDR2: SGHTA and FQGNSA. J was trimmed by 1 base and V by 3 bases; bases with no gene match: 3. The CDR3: CASSLTAGGNTGELFF. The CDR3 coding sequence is TGTGCCAGCAGCTTGACAGCGGGAGGGAACACCGGGGAGCTGTTTTTT. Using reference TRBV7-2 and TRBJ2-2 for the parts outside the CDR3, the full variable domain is GAGVSQSPSNKVTEKGKDVELRCDPISGHTALYWYRQSLGQGLEFLIYFQGNSAPDKSGLPSDRFSAERTGGSVSTLTIQRTQQEDSAVYLCASSLTAGGNTGELFFGEGSRLTVL.

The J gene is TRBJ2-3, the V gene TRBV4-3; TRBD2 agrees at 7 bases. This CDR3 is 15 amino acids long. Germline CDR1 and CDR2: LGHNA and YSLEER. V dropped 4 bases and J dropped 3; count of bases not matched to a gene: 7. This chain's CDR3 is CASSRTGEGTDTQYF. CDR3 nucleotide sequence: TGCGCCAGCAGCCGTACGGGGGAGGGAACAGATACGCAGTATTTT.

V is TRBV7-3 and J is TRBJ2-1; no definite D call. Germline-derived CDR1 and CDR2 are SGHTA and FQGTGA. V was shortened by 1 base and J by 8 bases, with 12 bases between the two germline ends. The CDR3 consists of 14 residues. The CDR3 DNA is TGTGCCAGCAGCTTAAGAGGCTCGTACGATGAGCAGTTCTTC. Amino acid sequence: CASSLRGSYDEQFF.

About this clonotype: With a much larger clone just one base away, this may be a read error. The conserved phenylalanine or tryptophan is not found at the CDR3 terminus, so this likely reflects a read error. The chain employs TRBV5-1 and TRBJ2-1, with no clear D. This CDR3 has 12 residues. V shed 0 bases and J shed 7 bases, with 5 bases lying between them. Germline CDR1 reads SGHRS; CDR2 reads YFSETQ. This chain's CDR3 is CASSLASNEQFL. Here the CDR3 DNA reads TGCGCCAGCAGCTTGGCCTCAAATGAGCAGTTCTTG.

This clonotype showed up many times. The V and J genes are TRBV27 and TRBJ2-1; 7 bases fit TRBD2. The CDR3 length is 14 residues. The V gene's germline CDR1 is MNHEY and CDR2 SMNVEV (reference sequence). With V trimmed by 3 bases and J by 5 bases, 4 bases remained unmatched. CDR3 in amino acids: CASSFGLADNEQFF. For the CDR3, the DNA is TGTGCCAGCAGTTTTGGCCTAGCGGACAATGAGCAGTTCTTC.

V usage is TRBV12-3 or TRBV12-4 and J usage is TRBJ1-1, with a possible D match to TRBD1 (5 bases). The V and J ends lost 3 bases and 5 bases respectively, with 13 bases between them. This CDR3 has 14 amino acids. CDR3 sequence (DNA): TGTGCCAGCAGTTTTTTGGGGGGAGGAACTGAAGCTTTCTTT. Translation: CASSFLGGGTEAFF.

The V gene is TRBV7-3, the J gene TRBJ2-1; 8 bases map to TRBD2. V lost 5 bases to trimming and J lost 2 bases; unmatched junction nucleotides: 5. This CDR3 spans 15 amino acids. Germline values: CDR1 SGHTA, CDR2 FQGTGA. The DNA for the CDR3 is TGTGCCAGCAGCCAGTTAGCGGGAACCTACAATGAGCAGTTCTTC. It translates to CASSQLAGTYNEQFF.

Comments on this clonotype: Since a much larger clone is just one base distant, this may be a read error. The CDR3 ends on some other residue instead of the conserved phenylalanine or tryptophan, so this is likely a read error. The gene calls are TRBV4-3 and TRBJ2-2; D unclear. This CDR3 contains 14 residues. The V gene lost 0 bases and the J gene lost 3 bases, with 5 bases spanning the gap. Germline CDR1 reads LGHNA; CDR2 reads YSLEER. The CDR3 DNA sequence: TGCGCCAGCAGCCAAGATTCGTACACCGGGGAGCTGTTTTCT. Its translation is CASSQDSYTGELFS.